Sequencing of this T cell receptor (beta chain) was carried out in a study of T cell clones after liver transplantation. The wider study: Graft-donor-reactive sequences were compared with third-party-reactive TCRbeta sequences from pre-transplant mixed lymphocyte reactions. Subjects received no induction therapy and standard immunosuppression until randomization at 12-24 months post-transplant. Notes on the study in general: Graft donor-reactive T cells may have migrated into the graft rather than being deleted.

The repertoire was sequenced with immunoSEQ multiplex PCR; TCRdb's copy has only in-frame clones and lacks some. The top ten clones hold about 8.5% of a sample with roughly 50,000 clones, 65% to 85% of them seen once. Comment on this clone: Its target is not known.

V shed 6 bases, J shed 5 bases, and the junction held 10 bases outside the gene matches. The germline V gene encodes CDR1 WNHNN and CDR2 SYGVQD (reference sequence). The CDR3 is 15 residues long. This chain joins TRBV10-1 and TRBJ2-1; 7 bases match TRBD1. The material was CD4+ T cells from blood, obtained before liver transplant. This clonotype was sampled from a human donor who received a liver transplant. CDR3 residues: CASSDEGQVHNEQFF. Here the CDR3 DNA reads TGCGCCAGCAGCGATGAAGGACAGGTCCACAATGAGCAGTTCTTC.